This T cell receptor (beta chain) was profiled in a study of control samples from healthy donors and cancer patients. Clones were sequenced by immunoSEQ multiplex PCR, and TCRdb holds only the in-frame ones, with some missing. The sample shows 160,000 or so clones, just over 95% of them seen only once. The junction had 4 bases not matched to a gene; V was cut back by 6 bases and J by 0 bases. The germline CDR1 and CDR2 sequences are SEHNR and FQNEAQ (reference sequence). This CDR3 spans 15 amino acids. The sequenced sample was blood. The V and J genes are TRBV7-9 and TRBJ2-1; 8 bases are shared with TRBD1. This receptor was identified in a woman in her twenties or thirties in good health. The CDR3 loop is CASRPDRVSYNEQFF. Here the CDR3 DNA reads TGTGCCAGCAGACCGGACAGGGTCTCCTACAATGAGCAGTTCTTC.